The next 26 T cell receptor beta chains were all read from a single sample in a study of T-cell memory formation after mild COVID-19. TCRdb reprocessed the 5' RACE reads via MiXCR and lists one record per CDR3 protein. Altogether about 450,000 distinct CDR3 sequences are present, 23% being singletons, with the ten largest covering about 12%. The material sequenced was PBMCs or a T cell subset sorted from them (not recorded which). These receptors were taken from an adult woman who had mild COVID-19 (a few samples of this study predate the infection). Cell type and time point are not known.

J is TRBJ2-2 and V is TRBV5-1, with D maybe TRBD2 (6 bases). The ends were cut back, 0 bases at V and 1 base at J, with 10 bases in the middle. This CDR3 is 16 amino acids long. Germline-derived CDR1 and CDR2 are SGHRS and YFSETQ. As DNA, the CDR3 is TGCGCCAGCAGCTTGGTGGGGGGAAAGAACACCGGGGAGCTGTTTTTT. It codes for CASSLVGGKNTGELFF.

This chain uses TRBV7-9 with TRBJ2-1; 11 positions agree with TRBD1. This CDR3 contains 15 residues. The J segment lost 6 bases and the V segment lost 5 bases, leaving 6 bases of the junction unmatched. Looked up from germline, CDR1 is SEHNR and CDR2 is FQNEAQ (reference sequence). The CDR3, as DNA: TGTGCCAGCAGCCTCGGGACAGGGGGTACCAATGAGCAGTTCTTC. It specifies CASSLGTGGTNEQFF.

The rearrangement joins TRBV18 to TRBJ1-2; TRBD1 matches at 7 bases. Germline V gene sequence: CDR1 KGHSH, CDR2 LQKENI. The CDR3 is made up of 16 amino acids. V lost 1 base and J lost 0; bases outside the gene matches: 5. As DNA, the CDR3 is TGTGCCAGCTCACCACGAATCGGGACAGCTAACTATGGCTACACCTTC. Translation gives CASSPRIGTANYGYTF.

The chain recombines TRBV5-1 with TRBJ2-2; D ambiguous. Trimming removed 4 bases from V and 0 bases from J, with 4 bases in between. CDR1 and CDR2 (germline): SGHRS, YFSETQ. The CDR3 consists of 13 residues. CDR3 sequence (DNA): TGCGCCAGCAGCACACCGAACACCGGGGAGCTGTTTTTT. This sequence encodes CASSTPNTGELFF.

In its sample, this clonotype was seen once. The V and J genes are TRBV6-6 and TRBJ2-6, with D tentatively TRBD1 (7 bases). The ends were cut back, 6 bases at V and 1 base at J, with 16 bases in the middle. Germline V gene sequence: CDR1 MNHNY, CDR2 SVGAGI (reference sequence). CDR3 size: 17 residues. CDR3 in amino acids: CASSAGQITSGANVLTF. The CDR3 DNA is TGTGCCAGCAGCGCGGGACAGATCACATCTGGGGCCAACGTCCTGACTTTC.

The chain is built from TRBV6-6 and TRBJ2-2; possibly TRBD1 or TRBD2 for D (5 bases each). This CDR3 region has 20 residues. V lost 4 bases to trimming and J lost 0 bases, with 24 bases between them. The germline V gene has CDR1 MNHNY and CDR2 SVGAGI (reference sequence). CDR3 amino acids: CASSSRTSLSGTPNTGELFF. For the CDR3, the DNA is TGTGCCAGCAGTTCGCGTACCAGTTTGTCCGGGACCCCGAACACCGGGGAGCTGTTTTTT.

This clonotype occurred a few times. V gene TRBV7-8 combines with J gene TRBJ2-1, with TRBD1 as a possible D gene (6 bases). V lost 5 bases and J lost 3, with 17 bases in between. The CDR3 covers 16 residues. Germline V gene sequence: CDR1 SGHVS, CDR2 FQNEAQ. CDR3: CASSPSVADSYNEQFF. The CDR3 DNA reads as TGTGCCAGCAGCCCCTCAGTGGCGGACAGCTACAATGAGCAGTTCTTC.

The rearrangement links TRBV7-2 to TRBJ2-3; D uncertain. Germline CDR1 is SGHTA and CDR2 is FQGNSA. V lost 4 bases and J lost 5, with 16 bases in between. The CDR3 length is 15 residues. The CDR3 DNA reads TGTGCCAGCAGCTCCCCCGGAGTCTTTCGAGATACGCAGTATTTT. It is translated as CASSSPGVFRDTQYF.

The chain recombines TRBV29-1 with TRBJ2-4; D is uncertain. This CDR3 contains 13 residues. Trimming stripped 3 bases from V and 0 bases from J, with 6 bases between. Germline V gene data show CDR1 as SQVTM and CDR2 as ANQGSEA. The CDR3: CSVEGLAKNIQYF. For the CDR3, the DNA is TGCAGCGTTGAGGGTCTAGCCAAAAACATTCAGTACTTC.

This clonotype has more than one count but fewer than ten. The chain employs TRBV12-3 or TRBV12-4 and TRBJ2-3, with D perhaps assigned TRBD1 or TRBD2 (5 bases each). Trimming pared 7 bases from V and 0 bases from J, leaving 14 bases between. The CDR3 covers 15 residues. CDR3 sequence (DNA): TGTGCCAGCACTGGGACGGCGTTGAGCACAGATACGCAGTATTTT. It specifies CASTGTALSTDTQYF.

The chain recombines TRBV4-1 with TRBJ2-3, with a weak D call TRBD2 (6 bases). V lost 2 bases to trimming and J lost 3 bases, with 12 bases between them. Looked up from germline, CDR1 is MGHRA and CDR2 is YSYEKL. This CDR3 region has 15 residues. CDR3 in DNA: TGCGCCAGCAGCCAATCACTAGCTAAGACAGATACGCAGTATTTT. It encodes CASSQSLAKTDTQYF.

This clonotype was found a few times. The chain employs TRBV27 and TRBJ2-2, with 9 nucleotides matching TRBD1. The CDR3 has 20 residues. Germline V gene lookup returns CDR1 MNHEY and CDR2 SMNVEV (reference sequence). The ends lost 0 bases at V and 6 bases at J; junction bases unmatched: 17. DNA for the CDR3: TGTGCCAGCAGTTTATCCCCGGTCCCAAGGTCACAGGGGGCAGCCGGGGAGCTGTTTTTT. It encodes CASSLSPVPRSQGAAGELFF.

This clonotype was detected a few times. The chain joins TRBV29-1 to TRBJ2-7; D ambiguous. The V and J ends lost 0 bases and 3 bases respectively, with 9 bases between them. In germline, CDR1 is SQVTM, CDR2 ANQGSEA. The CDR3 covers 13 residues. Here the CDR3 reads CSVEDETLYEQYF. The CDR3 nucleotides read TGCAGCGTTGAAGATGAGACCCTCTACGAGCAGTACTTC.

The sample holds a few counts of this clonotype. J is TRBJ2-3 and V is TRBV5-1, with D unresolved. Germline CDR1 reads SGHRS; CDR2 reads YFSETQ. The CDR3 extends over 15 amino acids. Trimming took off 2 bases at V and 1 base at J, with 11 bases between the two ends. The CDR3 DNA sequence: TGCGCCAGCAGCTTTGAAGGTCTAGGCACAGATACGCAGTATTTT. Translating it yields CASSFEGLGTDTQYF.

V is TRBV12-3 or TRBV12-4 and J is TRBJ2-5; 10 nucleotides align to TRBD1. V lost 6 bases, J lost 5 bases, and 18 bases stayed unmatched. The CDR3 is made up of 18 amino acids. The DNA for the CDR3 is TGTGCCAGCAGCTCGACAGGGGGCGCCCCGACGGCTGGCGAGACCCAGTACTTC. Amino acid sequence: CASSSTGGAPTAGETQYF.

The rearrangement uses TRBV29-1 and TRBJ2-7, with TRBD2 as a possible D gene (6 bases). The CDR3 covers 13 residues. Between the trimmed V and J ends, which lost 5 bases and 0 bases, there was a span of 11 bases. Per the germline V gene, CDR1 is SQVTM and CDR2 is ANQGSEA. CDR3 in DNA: TGCAGCGTTACGGGACTCACCTCCTACGAGCAGTACTTC. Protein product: CSVTGLTSYEQYF.

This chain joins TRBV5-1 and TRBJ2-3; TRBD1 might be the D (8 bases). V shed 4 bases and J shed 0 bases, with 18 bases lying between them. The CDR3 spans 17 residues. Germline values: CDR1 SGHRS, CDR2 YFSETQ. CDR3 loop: CASSPRTGRGSTDTQYF. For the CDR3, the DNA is TGCGCCAGCAGCCCGAGGACAGGGAGGGGAAGCACAGATACGCAGTATTTT.

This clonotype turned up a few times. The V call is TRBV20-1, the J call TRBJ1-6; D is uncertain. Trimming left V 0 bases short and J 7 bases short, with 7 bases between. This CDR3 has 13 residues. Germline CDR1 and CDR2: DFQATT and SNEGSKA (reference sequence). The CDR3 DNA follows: TGCAGTGCTAGAGAGGGCAGAAATTCACCCCTCCACTTT. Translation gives CSAREGRNSPLHF.

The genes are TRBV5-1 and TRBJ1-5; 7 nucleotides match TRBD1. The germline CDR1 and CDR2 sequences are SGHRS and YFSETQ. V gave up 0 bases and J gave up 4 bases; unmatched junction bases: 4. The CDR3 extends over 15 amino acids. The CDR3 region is CASSLAGQANQPQHF. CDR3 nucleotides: TGCGCCAGCAGCTTGGCAGGACAGGCGAATCAGCCCCAGCATTTT.

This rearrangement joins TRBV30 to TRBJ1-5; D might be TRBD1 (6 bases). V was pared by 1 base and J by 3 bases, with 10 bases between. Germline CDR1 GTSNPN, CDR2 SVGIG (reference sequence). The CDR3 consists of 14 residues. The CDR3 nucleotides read TGTGCCTGGAGTGGGGGGGCCGACAATCAGCCCCAGCATTTT. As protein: CAWSGGADNQPQHF.

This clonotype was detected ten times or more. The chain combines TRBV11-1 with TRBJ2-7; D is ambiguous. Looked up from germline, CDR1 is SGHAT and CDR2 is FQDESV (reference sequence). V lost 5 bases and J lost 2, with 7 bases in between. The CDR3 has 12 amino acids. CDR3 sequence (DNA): TGTGCCAGCAGCCGAACTACCTACGAGCAGTACTTC. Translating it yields CASSRTTYEQYF.

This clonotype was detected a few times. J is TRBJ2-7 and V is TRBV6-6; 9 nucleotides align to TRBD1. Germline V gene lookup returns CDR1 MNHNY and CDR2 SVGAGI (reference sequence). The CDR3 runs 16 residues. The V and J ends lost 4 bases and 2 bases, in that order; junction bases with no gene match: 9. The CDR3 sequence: CASSFPPGQGTYEQYF. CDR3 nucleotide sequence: TGTGCCAGCAGTTTCCCCCCCGGACAGGGGACCTACGAGCAGTACTTC.

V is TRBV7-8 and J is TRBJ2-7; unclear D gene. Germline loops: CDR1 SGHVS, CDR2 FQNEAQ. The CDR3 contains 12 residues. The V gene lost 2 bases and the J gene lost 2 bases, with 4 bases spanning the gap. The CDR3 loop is CASSLLAYEQYF. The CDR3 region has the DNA TGTGCCAGCAGCTTACTGGCCTACGAGCAGTACTTC.

As DNA, the CDR3 is TGTGCCAGCAGCTTAGCGACGAGAGACAATGAAAAACTGTTTTTT. Translation: CASSLATRDNEKLFF. The V gene is TRBV7-2, the J gene TRBJ1-4; D is ambiguous. Germline lookup yields CDR1 SGHTA and CDR2 FQGNSA. This CDR3 region has 15 residues. Trimming shortened V by 0 bases and J by 5 bases, and 10 bases separated the two germline ends. The whole variable domain, remainder taken from reference TRBV7-2 and TRBJ1-4, is GAGVSQSPSNKVTEKGKDVELRCDPISGHTALYWYRQSLGQGLEFLIYFQGNSAPDKSGLPSDRFSAERTGGSVSTLTIQRTQQEDSAVYLCASSLATRDNEKLFFGSGTQLSVL.

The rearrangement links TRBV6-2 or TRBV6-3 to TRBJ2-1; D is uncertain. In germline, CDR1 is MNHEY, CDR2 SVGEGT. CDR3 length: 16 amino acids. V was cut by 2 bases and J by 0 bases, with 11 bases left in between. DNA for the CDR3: TGTGCCAGCAGTTACGGTAGCCATTACTCCTACAATGAGCAGTTCTTC. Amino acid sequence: CASSYGSHYSYNEQFF.

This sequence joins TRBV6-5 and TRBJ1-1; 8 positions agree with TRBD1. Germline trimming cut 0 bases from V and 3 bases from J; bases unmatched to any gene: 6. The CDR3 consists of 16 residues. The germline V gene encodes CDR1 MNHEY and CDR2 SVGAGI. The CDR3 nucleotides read TGTGCCAGCAGTTACTCCCGGGGCAGGGGGCACACTGAAGCTTTCTTT. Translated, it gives CASSYSRGRGHTEAFF.